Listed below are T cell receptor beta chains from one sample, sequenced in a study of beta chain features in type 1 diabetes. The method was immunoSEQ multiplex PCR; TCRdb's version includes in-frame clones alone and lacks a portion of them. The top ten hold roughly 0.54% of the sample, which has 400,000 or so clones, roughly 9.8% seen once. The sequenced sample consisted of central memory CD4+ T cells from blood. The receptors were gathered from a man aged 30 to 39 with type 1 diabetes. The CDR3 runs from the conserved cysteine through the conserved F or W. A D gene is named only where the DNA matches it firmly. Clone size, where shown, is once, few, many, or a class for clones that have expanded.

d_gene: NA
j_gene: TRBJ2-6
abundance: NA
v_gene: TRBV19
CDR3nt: TGTGCCAGTAGGGATAGGCGGGGACCTGGGGCCAACGTCCTGACTTTC
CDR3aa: CASRDRRGPGANVLTF

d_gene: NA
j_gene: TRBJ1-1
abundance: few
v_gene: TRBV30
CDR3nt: TGTGCCTGGAGTGTACAGGTGAACACTGAAGCTTTCTTT
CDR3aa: CAWSVQVNTEAFF

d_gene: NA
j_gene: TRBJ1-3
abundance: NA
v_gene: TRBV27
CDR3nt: TGTGCCAGCAGTGACTGGGGGGCGCCAGGAAACACCATATATTTT
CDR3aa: CASSDWGAPGNTIYF

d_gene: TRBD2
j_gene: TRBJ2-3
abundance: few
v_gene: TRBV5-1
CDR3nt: TGCGCCAGCAGCTTACTAGCGCCGGGGTCAGATACGCAGTATTTT
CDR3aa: CASSLLAPGSDTQYF

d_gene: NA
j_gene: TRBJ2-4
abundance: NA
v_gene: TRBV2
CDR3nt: TGTGCCAGCAGTGAGGGCATTCAGTACTTC
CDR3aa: CASSEGIQYF

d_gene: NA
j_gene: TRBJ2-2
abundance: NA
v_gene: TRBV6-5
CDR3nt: TGTGCCAGCATTACGACAGGACCGAACACCGGGGAGCTGTTTTTT
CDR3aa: CASITTGPNTGELFF

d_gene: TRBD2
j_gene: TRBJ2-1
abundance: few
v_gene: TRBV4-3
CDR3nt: TGCGCCAGCAGCCAAGATCTAGTGCTAGCGGGAGTAGGTAATGAGCAGTTCTTC
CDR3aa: CASSQDLVLAGVGNEQFF

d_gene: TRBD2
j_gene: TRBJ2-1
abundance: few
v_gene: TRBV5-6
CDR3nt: TGTGCCAGCAGCTTGGGACTAGCGGGATATCATGAGCAGTTCTTC
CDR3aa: CASSLGLAGYHEQFF

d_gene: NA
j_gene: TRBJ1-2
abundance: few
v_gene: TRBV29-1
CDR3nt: TGCAGCGTTTATAAATTGACGTCTTGGACCTTC
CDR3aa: CSVYKLTSWTF

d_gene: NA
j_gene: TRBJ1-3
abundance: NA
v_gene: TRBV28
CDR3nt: TGTGCCAGCAGTCTTGGAGGAACGTTCTCTGGAAACACCATATATTTT
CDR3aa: CASSLGGTFSGNTIYF

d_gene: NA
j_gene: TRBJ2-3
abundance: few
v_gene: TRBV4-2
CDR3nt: TGTGCCAGCAGCCGAAACTCCTACACAGATACGCAGTATTTT
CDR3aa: CASSRNSYTDTQYF

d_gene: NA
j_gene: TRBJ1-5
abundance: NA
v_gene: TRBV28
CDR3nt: TGTGCCAGCAGTTTATCCCACGGGGATCAGCCCCAGCATTTT
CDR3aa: CASSLSHGDQPQHF

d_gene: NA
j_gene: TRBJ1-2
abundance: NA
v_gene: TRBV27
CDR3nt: TGTGCCAGCAGACCATTGGGCCAAGGGTTAGACAGGACCTATGGCTACACCTTC
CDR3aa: CASRPLGQGLDRTYGYTF

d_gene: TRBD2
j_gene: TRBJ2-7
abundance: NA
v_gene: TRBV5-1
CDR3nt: TGCGCCAGCAGCTCCCCGGCTAGCGGGAGGCAGTACTTC
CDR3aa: CASSSPASGRQYF

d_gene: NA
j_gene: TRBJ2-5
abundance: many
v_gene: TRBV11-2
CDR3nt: TGTGCCAGCAGCCCCGGGGGCGCGCAAGAGACCCAGTACTTC
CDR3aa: CASSPGGAQETQYF

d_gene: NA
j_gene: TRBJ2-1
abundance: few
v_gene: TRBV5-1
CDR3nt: TGCGCCAGCAGCTTGGTACCTACTGGGGGCAATGAGCAGTTCTTC
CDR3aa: CASSLVPTGGNEQFF

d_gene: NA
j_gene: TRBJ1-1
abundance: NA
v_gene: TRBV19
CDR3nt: TGTGCCAGTAGTATAGGCAGGACACCAAACACTGAAGCTTTCTTT
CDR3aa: CASSIGRTPNTEAFF

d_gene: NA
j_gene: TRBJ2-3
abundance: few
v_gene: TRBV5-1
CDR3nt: TGCGCCAGCAGCTTGGGGACGCGCGGGGATACGCAGTATTTT
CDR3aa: CASSLGTRGDTQYF

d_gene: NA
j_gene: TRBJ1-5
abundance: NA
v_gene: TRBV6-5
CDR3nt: TGTGCCAGCAGCCCACCCGGCACAAGCAATCAGCCCCAGCATTTT
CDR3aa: CASSPPGTSNQPQHF

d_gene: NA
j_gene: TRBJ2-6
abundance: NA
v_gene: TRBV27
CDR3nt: TGTGCCAGCAGTTTACTGGGGGGTGGGGCCAACGTCCTGACTTTC
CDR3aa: CASSLLGGGANVLTF